Many counts were recorded for the clone carrying this TCR beta chain. This sample stems from a study of T cells in Graves' hyperthyroidism and ophthalmopathy. RNA transcripts were the template for amplifying TCR beta CDR3 regions. Researchers ran a first-round RT-PCR on the TCR CDR3 using the HTBI primer set. TCRdb re-called the multiplex PCR reads with MiXCR, one entry per CDR3 protein. The table has roughly 710,000 distinct CDR3 sequences, over 35% seen once. Germline CDR1 reads ENHRY; CDR2 reads SYGVKD. The V end was cut by 11 bases, the J end by 4 bases, with 17 bases between. This CDR3 is 13 amino acids long.

The receptor's source is a woman between 40 and 50 years old with Graves' hyperthyroidism. The V gene is TRBV10-3, the J gene TRBJ1-2, with a tentative D call TRBD1 (5 bases). The specimen sequenced was blood. Here the CDR3 reads CAAGTERIYGYTF. The CDR3 DNA follows: TGTGCCGCGGGGACCGAACGGATCTATGGCTACACCTTC.